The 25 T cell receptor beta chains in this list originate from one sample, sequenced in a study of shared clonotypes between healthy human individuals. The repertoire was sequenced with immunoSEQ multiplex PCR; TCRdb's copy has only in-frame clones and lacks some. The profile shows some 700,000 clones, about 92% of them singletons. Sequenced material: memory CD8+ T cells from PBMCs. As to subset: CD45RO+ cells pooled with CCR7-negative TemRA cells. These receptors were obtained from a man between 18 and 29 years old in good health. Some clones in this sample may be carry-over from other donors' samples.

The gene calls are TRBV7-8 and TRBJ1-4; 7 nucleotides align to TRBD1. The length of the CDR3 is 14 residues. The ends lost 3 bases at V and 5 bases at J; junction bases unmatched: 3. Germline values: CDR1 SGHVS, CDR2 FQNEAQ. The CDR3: CASSLTGPNEKLFF. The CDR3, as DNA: TGTGCCAGCAGCTTGACAGGGCCCAATGAAAAACTGTTTTTT.

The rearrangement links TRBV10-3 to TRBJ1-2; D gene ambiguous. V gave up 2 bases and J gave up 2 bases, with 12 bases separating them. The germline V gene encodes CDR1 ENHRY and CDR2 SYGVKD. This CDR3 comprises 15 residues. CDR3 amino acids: CAISEVGLLNYGYTF. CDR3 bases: TGTGCCATCAGTGAGGTTGGGCTTTTGAACTATGGCTACACCTTC.

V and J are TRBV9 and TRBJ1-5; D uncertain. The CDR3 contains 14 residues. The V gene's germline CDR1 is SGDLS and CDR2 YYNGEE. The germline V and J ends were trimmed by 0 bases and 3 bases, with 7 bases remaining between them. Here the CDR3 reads CASSVDGHNQPQHF. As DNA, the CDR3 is TGTGCCAGCAGCGTAGACGGGCACAATCAGCCCCAGCATTTT.

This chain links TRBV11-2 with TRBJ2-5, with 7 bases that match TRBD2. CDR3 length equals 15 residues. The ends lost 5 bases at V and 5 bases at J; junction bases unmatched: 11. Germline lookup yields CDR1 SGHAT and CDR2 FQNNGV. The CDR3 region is CASSPPSGARETQYF. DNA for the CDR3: TGTGCCAGCAGCCCACCGAGCGGGGCGCGGGAGACCCAGTACTTC.

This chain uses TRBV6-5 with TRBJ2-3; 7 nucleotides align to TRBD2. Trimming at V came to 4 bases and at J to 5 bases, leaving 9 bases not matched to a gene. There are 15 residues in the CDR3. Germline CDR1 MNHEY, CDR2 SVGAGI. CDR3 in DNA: TGTGCCAGCAGTTTAAGCGGGATGGGAGGAGATACGCAGTATTTT. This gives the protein CASSLSGMGGDTQYF.

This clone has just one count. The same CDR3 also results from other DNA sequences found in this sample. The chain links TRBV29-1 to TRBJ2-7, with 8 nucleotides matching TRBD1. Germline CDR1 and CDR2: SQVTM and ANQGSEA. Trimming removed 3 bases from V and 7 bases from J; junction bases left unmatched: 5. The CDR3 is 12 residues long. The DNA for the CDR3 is TGCAGCGTTGAGCGAACAGGGGGGGAGCAGTACTTC. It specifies CSVERTGGEQYF.

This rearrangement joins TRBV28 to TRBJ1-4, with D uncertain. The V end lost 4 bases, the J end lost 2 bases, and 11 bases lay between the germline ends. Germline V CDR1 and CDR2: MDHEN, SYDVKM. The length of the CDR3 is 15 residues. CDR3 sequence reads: CASSSRLGTNEKLFF. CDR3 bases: TGTGCCAGCAGTTCTAGATTGGGGACTAATGAAAAACTGTTTTTT. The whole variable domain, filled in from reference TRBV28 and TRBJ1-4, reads DVKVTQSSRYLVKRTGEKVFLECVQDMDHENMFWYRQDPGLGLRLIYFSYDVKMKEKGDIPEGYSVSREKKERFSLILESASTNQTSMYLCASSSRLGTNEKLFFGSGTQLSVL.

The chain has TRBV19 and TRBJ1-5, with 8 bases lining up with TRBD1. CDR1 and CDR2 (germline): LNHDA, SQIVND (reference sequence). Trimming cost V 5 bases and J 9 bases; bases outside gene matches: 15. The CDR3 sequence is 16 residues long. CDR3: CASSPVPTGGFRPQHF. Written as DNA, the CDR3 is TGTGCCAGTAGTCCAGTCCCCACAGGGGGATTCCGGCCCCAGCATTTT. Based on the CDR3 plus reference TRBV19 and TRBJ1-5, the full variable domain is DGGITQSPKYLFRKEGQNVTLSCEQNLNHDAMYWYRQDPGQGLRLIYYSQIVNDFQKGDIAEGYSVSREKKESFPLTVTSAQKNPTAFYLCASSPVPTGGFRPQHFGDGTRLSIL.

As DNA, the CDR3 is TGTGCCAGCAGCGTATCCCCCGGGAGGGGGGTCAATGAGCAGTTCTTC. Amino acid sequence: CASSVSPGRGVNEQFF. The rearrangement uses TRBV9 and TRBJ2-1, with 8 bases aligning to TRBD2. Germline CDR1 SGDLS, CDR2 YYNGEE. J gave up 6 bases and V 1 base, and 9 bases lay outside the gene matches. The CDR3 is made up of 16 amino acids.

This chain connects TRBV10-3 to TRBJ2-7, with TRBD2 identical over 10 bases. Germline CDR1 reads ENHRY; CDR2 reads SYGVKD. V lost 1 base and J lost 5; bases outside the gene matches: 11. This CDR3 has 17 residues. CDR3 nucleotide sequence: TGTGCCATCAGTGAGTTAGGGACTAGCGACCTCATCAACGAGCAGTACTTC. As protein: CAISELGTSDLINEQYF.

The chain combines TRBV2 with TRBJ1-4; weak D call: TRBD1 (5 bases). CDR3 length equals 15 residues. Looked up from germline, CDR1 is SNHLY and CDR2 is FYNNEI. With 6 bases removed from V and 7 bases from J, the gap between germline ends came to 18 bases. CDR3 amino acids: CASRSTRASGEKLFF. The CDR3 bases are TGTGCCAGCAGATCGACCAGGGCGAGCGGTGAAAAACTGTTTTTT.

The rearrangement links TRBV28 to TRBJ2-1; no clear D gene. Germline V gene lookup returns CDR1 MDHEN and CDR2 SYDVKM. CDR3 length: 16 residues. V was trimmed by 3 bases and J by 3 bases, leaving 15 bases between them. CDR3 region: CASSFRTAHHYNEQFF. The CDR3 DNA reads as TGTGCCAGCAGTTTCAGAACTGCACACCACTACAATGAGCAGTTCTTC.

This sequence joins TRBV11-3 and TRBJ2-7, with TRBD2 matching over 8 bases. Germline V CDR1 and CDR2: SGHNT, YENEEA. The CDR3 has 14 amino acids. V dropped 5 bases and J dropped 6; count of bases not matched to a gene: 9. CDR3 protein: CASSPRTGGGEQYF. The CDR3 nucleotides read TGTGCCAGCAGCCCCCGGACGGGAGGGGGCGAGCAGTACTTC.

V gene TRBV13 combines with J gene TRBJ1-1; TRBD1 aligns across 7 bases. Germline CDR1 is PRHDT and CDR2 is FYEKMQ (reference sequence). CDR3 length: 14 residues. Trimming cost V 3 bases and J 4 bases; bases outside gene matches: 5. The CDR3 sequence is CASSFRGQGTEAFF. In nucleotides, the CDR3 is TGTGCCAGCAGCTTTAGGGGGCAAGGCACTGAAGCTTTCTTT.

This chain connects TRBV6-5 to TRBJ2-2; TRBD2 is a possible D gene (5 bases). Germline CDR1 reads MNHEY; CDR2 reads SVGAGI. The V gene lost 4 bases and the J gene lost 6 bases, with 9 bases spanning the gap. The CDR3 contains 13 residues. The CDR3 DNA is TGTGCCAGCAGTTGGGAGAGGTCCGGGGAGCTGTTTTTT. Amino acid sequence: CASSWERSGELFF.

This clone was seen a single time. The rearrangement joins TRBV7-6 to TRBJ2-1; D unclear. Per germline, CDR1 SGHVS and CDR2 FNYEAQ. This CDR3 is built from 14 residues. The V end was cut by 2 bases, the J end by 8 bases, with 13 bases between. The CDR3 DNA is TGTGCCAGCAGCTTAACGGGCCCTGGGGATGAGCAGTTCTTC. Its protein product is CASSLTGPGDEQFF.

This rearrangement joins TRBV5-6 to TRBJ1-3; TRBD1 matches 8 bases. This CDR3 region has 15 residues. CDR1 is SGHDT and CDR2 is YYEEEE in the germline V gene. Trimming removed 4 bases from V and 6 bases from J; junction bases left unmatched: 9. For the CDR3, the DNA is TGTGCCAGCAGCGCCGACAGGGGTTTGACAAACACCATATATTTT. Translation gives CASSADRGLTNTIYF.

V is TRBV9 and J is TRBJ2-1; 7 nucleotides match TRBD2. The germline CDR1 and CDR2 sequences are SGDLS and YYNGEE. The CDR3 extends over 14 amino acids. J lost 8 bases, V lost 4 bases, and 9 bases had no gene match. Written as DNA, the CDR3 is TGTGCCAGCAGCTCCAGCGGGGCGAGCGATGAGCAGTTCTTC. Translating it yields CASSSSGASDEQFF.

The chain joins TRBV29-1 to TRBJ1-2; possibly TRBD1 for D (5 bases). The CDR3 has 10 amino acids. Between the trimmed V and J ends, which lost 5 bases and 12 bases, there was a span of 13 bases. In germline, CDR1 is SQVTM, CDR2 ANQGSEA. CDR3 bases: TGCAGCGTTACAGGTCACGGAAACACCTTC. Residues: CSVTGHGNTF.

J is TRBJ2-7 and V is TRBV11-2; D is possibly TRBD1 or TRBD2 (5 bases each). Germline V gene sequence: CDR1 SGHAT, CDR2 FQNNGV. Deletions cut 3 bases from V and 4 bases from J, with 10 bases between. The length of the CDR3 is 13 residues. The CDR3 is CASSLRGKYEQYF. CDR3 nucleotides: TGTGCCAGCAGCTTGAGGGGCAAGTACGAGCAGTACTTC.

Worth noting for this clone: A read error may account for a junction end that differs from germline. The CDR3 spells CASSQAGLADYNEQFF. The CDR3 DNA reads as TGTGCCAGCAGTCAAGCGGGGCTAGCGGACTACAATGAGCAGTTCTTC. The rearrangement joins TRBV4-2 to TRBJ2-1; the match to TRBD2 covers 7 bases. The CDR3 loop spans 16 amino acids. The V gene's germline CDR1 is LGHNA and CDR2 YNFKEQ.

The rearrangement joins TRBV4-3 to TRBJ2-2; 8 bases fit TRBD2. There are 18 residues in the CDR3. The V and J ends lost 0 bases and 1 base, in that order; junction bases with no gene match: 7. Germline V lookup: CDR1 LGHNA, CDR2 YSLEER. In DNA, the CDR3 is TGCGCCAGCAGCCAAGAGGGGATAGCGGGACTGAACACCGGGGAGCTGTTTTTT. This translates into CASSQEGIAGLNTGELFF.

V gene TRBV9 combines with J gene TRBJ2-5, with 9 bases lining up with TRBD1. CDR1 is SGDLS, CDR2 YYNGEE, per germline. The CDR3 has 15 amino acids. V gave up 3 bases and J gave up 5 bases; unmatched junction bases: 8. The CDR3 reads CASSAGTGSGETQYF. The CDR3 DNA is TGTGCCAGCAGCGCGGGGACAGGGAGTGGGGAGACCCAGTACTTC. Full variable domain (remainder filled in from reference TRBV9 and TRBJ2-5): DSGVTQTPKHLITATGQRVTLRCSPRSGDLSVYWYQQSLDQGLQFLIQYYNGEERAKGNILERFSAQQFPDLHSELNLSSLELGDSALYFCASSAGTGSGETQYFGPGTRLLVL.

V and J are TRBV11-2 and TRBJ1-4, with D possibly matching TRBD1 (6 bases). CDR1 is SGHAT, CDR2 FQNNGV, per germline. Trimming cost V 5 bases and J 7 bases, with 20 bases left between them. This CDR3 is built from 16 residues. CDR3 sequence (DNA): TGTGCCAGCAGCCACGTGGGGGCCGCGGCGGGTGAAAAACTGTTTTTT. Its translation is CASSHVGAAAGEKLFF. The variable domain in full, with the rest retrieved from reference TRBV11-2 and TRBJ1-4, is EAGVAQSPRYKIIEKRQSVAFWCNPISGHATLYWYQQILGQGPKLLIQFQNNGVVDDSQLPKDRFSAERLKGVDSTLKIQPAKLEDSAVYLCASSHVGAAAGEKLFFGSGTQLSVL.

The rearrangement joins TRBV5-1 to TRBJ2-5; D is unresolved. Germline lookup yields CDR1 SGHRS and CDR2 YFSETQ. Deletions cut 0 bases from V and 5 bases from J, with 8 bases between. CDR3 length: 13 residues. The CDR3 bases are TGCGCCAGCAGCTTGGCTAGTTATGAGACCCAGTACTTC. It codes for CASSLASYETQYF. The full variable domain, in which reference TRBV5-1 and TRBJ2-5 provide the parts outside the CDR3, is KAGVTQTPRYLIKTRGQQVTLSCSPISGHRSVSWYQQTPGQGLQFLFEYFSETQRNKGNFPGRFSGRQFSNSRSEMNVSTLELGDSALYLCASSLASYETQYFGPGTRLLVL.